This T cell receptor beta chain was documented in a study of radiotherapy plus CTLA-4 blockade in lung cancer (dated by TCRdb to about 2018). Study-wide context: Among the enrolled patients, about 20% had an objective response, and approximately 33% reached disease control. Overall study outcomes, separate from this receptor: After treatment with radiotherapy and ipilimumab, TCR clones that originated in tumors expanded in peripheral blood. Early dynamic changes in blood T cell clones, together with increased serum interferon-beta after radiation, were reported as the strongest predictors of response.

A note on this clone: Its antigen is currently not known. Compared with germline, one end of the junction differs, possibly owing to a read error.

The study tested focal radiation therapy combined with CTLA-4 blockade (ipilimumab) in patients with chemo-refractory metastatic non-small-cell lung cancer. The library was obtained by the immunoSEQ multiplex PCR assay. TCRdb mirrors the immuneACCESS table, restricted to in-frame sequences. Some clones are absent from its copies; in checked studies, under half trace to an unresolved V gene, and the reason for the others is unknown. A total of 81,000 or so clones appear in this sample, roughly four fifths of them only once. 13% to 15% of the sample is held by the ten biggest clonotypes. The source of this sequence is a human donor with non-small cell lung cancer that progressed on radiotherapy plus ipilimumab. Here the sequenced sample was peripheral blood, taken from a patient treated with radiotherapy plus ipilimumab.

The sequenced DNA: TGTGCCAGCGGCTTAGCCCTAGATCTGCAGTTCTTC. Its amino acids are CASGLALDLQFF. This receptor chain uses TRBV7-2 and TRBJ2-1, with no confidently assigned D gene. Reading from cysteine to phenylalanine, the CDR3 counts 12 amino acids. Only the CDR3 part of the read is kept: 36 bases, read in frame from the first base. The germline V gene encodes CDR1 SGHTA and CDR2 FQGNSA.